The 16 T cell receptor beta chains below were found in one sample sequenced in a study of cytomegalovirus exposure and HLA in healthy donors (dated by TCRdb to 2016 to 2017). Receptor amplification or capture employed the immunoSEQ multiplex PCR assay. For the multiplex PCR, a mixture combining 60 forward primers for TCR Vbeta segments and 13 reverse primers for TCR Jbeta segments was used. Not all clones reach the TCRdb copy of this immuneACCESS table, which keeps in-frame sequences only. Checked studies attribute under half of the gap to unresolved V genes and leave the rest unexplained. This sample comprises about 150,000 clones, roughly 80% of them detected only once. Of the sample, roughly 8% falls within the top ten clones. Material: PBMCs. Receptors were obtained from a young man in good health and CMV-seropositive.

V gene TRBV27 combines with J gene TRBJ1-1; D uncertain. From germline, CDR1 is MNHEY and CDR2 SMNVEV (reference sequence). Trimming shortened V by 5 bases and J by 4 bases, and 20 bases separated the two germline ends. The CDR3 length is 16 residues. The CDR3 reads CASSQSLEAAFTEAFF. Written as DNA, the CDR3 is TGTGCCAGCAGTCAATCTCTCGAGGCAGCCTTCACTGAAGCTTTCTTT.

The chain employs TRBV30 and TRBJ1-5; TRBD1 matches at 8 bases. CDR1 and CDR2 (germline): GTSNPN, SVGIG (reference sequence). Trimming at V came to 1 base and at J to 2 bases, leaving 1 base not matched to a gene. The CDR3 is made up of 14 amino acids. CDR3 DNA: TGTGCCTGGAGTGCGGGACAGGGCAATCAGCCCCAGCATTTT. It codes for CAWSAGQGNQPQHF.

CDR3 protein: CASSPDSWSETQYF. CDR3 coding DNA: TGTGCCAGCAGCCCGGACAGCTGGTCGGAGACCCAGTACTTC. V usage is TRBV9 and J usage is TRBJ2-5, with a weak D call TRBD1 (6 bases). Germline V gene lookup returns CDR1 SGDLS and CDR2 YYNGEE. This CDR3 contains 14 residues. Trimming removed 4 bases at V and 5 bases at J, with 15 bases between.

This chain joins TRBV4-3 and TRBJ1-2; D might be TRBD1 (5 bases). CDR1 is LGHNA, CDR2 YSLEER, per germline. The CDR3 totals 13 residues. V lost 0 bases, J lost 4 bases, and 6 bases lay in between. The CDR3 sequence is CASSQDRAYGYTF. The CDR3 bases are TGCGCCAGCAGCCAAGACAGGGCCTATGGCTACACCTTC.

V gene TRBV30 combines with J gene TRBJ2-2; 7 positions match TRBD1. Germline V gene sequence: CDR1 GTSNPN, CDR2 SVGIG (reference sequence). V shed 4 bases, J shed 0 bases, and the junction held 5 bases outside the gene matches. CDR3 size: 15 residues. CDR3 DNA: TGTGCCTGGACTATAAGGGGGCCGAACACCGGGGAGCTGTTTTTT. Translating it yields CAWTIRGPNTGELFF.

This clone was detected only once. V usage is TRBV27 and J usage is TRBJ1-1; D remains unclear. V gave up 6 bases and J gave up 0 bases, with 26 bases separating them. Germline CDR1 reads MNHEY; CDR2 reads SMNVEV (reference sequence). This CDR3 is built from 19 residues. The CDR3 region has the DNA TGTGCCAGCAGCTCTCGGATGGGCGGGGAGGCTAGAATGAACACTGAAGCTTTCTTT. It specifies CASSSRMGGEARMNTEAFF.

This clone was picked up one time. J is TRBJ2-1 and V is TRBV6-1; no definite D call. The length of the CDR3 is 15 residues. Germline-derived CDR1 and CDR2 are MNHNS and SASEGT. Trimming removed 0 bases at V and 4 bases at J, with 10 bases between. Written as DNA, the CDR3 is TGTGCCAGCAGTGAAGCTCTTCGGTCATACAATGAGCAGTTCTTC. Its protein is CASSEALRSYNEQFF.

The genes are TRBV5-1 and TRBJ2-1; D might be TRBD2 (6 bases). With 5 bases removed from V and 0 bases from J, the gap between germline ends came to 15 bases. The CDR3 contains 16 residues. Germline CDR1 is SGHRS and CDR2 is YFSETQ. CDR3: CASRTTGVPSYNEQFF. The CDR3 DNA sequence: TGCGCCAGCAGAACAACGGGGGTACCCTCCTACAATGAGCAGTTCTTC.

As DNA, the CDR3 is TGCAGCGTTTCCGAGGGACTAGCGGATTTCTACAATGAGCAGTTCTTC. Amino acid sequence: CSVSEGLADFYNEQFF. The chain employs TRBV29-1 and TRBJ2-1, with TRBD2 matching 11 bases. Germline CDR1 and CDR2: SQVTM and ANQGSEA. CDR3 length: 16 amino acids. With V trimmed by 5 bases and J by 3 bases, 9 bases remained unmatched.

V is TRBV18 and J is TRBJ1-5; no firm D call. This CDR3 contains 13 residues. V lost 3 bases and J 4 bases, leaving 7 bases between the germline ends. Looked up from germline, CDR1 is KGHSH and CDR2 is LQKENI. This chain's CDR3 is CASSPRINQPQHF. For the CDR3, the DNA is TGTGCCAGCTCACCGAGGATAAATCAGCCCCAGCATTTT.

This chain uses TRBV11-2 with TRBJ2-5; D is ambiguous. The germline gives CDR1 SGHAT, CDR2 FQNNGV. This CDR3 region has 14 residues. The ends were cut back, 6 bases at V and 1 base at J, with 12 bases in the middle. CDR3 in amino acids: CASSQANSQETQYF. DNA of the CDR3: TGTGCCAGCAGTCAGGCGAATTCCCAAGAGACCCAGTACTTC. The full variable domain, in which reference TRBV11-2 and TRBJ2-5 provide the parts outside the CDR3, is EAGVAQSPRYKIIEKRQSVAFWCNPISGHATLYWYQQILGQGPKLLIQFQNNGVVDDSQLPKDRFSAERLKGVDSTLKIQPAKLEDSAVYLCASSQANSQETQYFGPGTRLLVL.

V and J are TRBV2 and TRBJ2-1, with D possibly matching TRBD2 (5 bases). CDR1 is SNHLY, CDR2 FYNNEI, per germline. The CDR3 spans 15 residues. The V and J ends lost 6 bases and 6 bases respectively, with 18 bases between them. The CDR3 DNA is TGTGCCAGCAGCCCCGACTACCAGCCCCCCAATGAGCAGTTCTTC. It specifies CASSPDYQPPNEQFF.

A few counts support this clone. The chain joins TRBV2 to TRBJ1-5, with TRBD1 identical over 8 bases. In germline, CDR1 is SNHLY, CDR2 FYNNEI. With 10 bases clipped from V and 2 bases from J, the junction kept 7 bases outside the gene matches. This CDR3 contains 14 residues. The DNA of the CDR3 is TGTGCCACCGGACGGACAGGGCGCAATCAGCCCCAGCATTTT. Protein: CATGRTGRNQPQHF.

The chain joins TRBV6-5 to TRBJ1-2; 7 bases align to TRBD1. This CDR3 has 14 amino acids. The V segment lost 6 bases and the J segment 1 base; nucleotides outside the gene matches: 5. Germline CDR1 and CDR2: MNHEY and SVGAGI. The CDR3 DNA sequence: TGTGCCAGCAGGTGGGACAGATATAACTATGGCTACACCTTC. It encodes CASRWDRYNYGYTF.

This clone was counted a single time. V usage is TRBV19 and J usage is TRBJ1-5; TRBD1 matches 9 bases. Germline loops: CDR1 LNHDA, CDR2 SQIVND (reference sequence). There are 14 residues in the CDR3. J was trimmed by 6 bases and V by 3 bases; bases with no gene match: 3. The CDR3 DNA reads TGTGCCAGTAGTATGGGGACAGGGCCTCAGCCCCAGCATTTT. This gives the protein CASSMGTGPQPQHF.

The V call is TRBV7-9, the J call TRBJ1-2, with a possible D match to TRBD1 (5 bases). V lost 6 bases to trimming and J lost 7 bases, with 21 bases between them. Germline-derived CDR1 and CDR2 are SEHNR and FQNEAQ (reference sequence). CDR3 length equals 15 residues. CDR3 sequence: CASSPGDSQLRGYTF. CDR3 DNA sequence: TGTGCCAGCAGTCCGGGGGATTCCCAGCTCCGTGGCTACACCTTC.